This TCR beta chain was sequenced in a study of CD8+CD57+ T cells in acquired aplastic anemia (dated by TCRdb to 2017 to 2018). Regarding the research as a whole: On average, sorted CD4+ and CD8+ cells yielded around 3.4 ug of extracted DNA, with a range of about 0.17 to 27.4 ug. A CD8+CD57+ expansion meant a frequency higher than the mean frequency seen in healthy subjects. Points the paper makes about the study in general: Approximately 31 CD8+ CDR3 sequences were found in both patients and controls but appeared to be highly expressed in patients and within the immunodominant clones of the patients. No significant difference in CD8+ Simpson's diversity was found between patients and healthy controls (P=0.060).

Genomic DNA served as template for TCR beta VDJ combination and CDR3 sequence profiling. An Illumina HiSeq 2000 was used for TCR repertoire sequencing. Per the authors' processing: TRBV/TRBJ rearrangement plots, CDR3 size and DJ length profiles, and Simpson's diversity index were used to assess repertoires. Whichever DNA sequence was most abundant in the deep sequencing data was defined as the immunodominant clone. CDR3 amino acid sequences were screened for sharing across subjects and were compared with published repertoires and the VDJdb database. TCRdb applied fastp at Q25 and MiXCR to the public reads, then kept only in-frame beta chains. Rows are combined by CDR3 protein, so each entry shows the most common genes and DNA. What appears here as the V and J calls and clone size reflects TCRdb's work, not the paper's. For this sample there are 250,000 to 300,000 distinct CDR3 sequences; approximately 58% appear just once. 1% to 1.5% of the sample belongs to the ten largest clones.

Turning to this clonotype: Its cognate antigen has yet to be identified. A junction boundary mismatches the germline segment, possibly from a read error.

The patients picked for sequencing were ones in whom flow cytometry had shown an expansion of CD8+CD57+ cells. Severe acquired aplastic anemia was diagnosed in all patients according to International Study of Aplastic Anemia and Agranulocytosis and Camitta criteria. At the time blood was sampled, none of the patients had received any therapy. In the study, sorted CD4+ and CD8+ blood T cells from patients with severe aplastic anemia and from healthy subjects underwent deep sequencing of TCR repertoires. Patients were enrolled under clinicaltrials.gov protocols 00001620, 01623167, 00001397, 00071045, 00081523 and 00961064 in the USA. Ficoll-Paque density gradient centrifugation was used to isolate peripheral blood mononuclear cells. Before DNA was extracted, CD4+ and CD8+ T cells were sorted using either FACS or magnetic beads. In the germline V gene, CDR1 corresponds to MGHDK and CDR2 to SYGVNS. Taken from cysteine to phenylalanine, the CDR3 has 15 residues. Solely the CDR3 DNA is kept, with 45 bases framed from the first base.

Material: sorted CD4+, CD8+, or CD8+CD57+ T cells (not recorded which) from PBMCs. The receptor chain draws on TRBV25-1 and TRBJ1-1; D gene: possibly TRBD1, on 5 matching bases. The TCR comes from a human donor with aplastic anemia. The CDR3 loop reads CASSEGHNMNTEALF. Here is the DNA: TGTGCCAGCAGTGAAGGACACAACATGAACACTGAAGCTCTCTTT.